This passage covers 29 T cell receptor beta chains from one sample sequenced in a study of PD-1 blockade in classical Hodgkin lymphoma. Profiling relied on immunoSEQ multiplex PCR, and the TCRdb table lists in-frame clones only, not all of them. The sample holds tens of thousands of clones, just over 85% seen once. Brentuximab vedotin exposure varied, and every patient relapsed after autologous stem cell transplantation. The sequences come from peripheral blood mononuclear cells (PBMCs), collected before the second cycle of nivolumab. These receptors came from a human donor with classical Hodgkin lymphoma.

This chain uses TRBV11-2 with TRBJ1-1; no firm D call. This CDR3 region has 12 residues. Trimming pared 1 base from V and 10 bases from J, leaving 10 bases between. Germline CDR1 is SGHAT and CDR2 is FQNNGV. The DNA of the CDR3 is TGTGCCAGCAGCTTAGGGGGTAGCAGAGCTTTCTTT. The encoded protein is CASSLGGSRAFF.

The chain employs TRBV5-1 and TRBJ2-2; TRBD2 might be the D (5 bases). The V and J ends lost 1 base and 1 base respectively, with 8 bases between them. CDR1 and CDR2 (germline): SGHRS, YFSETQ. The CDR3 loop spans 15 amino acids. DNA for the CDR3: TGCGCCAGCAGCTTGAGCGGAGAGAACACCGGGGAGCTGTTTTTT. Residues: CASSLSGENTGELFF.

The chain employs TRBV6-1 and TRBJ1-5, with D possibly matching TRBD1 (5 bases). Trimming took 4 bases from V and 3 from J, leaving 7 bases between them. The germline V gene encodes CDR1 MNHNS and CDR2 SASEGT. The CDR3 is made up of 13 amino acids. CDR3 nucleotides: TGTGCCAGCAGTGGGGGGAACAATCAGCCCCAGCATTTT. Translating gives CASSGGNNQPQHF.

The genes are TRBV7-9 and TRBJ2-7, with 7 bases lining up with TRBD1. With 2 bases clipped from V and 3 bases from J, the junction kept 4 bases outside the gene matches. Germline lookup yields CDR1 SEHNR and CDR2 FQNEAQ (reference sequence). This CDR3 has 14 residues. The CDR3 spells CASSLRDRDYEQYF. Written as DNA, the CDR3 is TGTGCCAGCAGCTTACGGGACAGAGACTACGAGCAGTACTTC.

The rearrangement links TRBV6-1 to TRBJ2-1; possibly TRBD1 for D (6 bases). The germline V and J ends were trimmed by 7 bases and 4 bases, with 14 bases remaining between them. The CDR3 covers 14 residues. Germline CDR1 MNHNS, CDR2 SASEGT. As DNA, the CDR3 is TGTGCCAGCATCCTCGGGACAAGGTACAATGAGCAGTTCTTC. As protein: CASILGTRYNEQFF.

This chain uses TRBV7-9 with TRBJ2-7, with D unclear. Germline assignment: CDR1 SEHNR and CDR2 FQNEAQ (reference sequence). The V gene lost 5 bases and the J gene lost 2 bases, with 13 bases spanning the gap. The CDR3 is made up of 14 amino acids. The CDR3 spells CASSPVLTAYEQYF. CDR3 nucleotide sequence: TGTGCCAGCAGCCCGGTACTGACCGCCTACGAGCAGTACTTC.

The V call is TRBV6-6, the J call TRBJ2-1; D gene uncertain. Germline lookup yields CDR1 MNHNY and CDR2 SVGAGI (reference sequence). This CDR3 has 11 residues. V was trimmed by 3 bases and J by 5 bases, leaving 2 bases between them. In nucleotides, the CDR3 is TGTGCCAGCAGTTATCACAATGAGCAGTTCTTC. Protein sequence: CASSYHNEQFF.

The chain's CDR3 is CSARPSGTRNTEAFF. CDR3 coding DNA: TGCAGCGCCCGCCCCAGCGGGACGAGAAACACTGAAGCTTTCTTT. This chain connects TRBV29-1 to TRBJ1-1; possible D gene TRBD1, 5 bases. Trimming cost V 7 bases and J 2 bases, with 20 bases left between them. The CDR3 totals 15 residues. The germline CDR1 and CDR2 sequences are SQVTM and ANQGSEA.

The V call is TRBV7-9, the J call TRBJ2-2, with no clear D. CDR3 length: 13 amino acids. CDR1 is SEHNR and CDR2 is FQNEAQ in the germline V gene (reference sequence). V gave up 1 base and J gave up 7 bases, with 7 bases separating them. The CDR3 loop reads CASSLGASGELFF. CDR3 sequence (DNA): TGTGCCAGCAGCTTAGGGGCGAGCGGGGAGCTGTTTTTT. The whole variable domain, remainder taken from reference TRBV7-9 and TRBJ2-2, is DTGVSQNPRHKITKRGQNVTFRCDPISEHNRLYWYRQTLGQGPEFLTYFQNEAQLEKSRLLSDRFSAERPKGSFSTLEIQRTEQGDSAMYLCASSLGASGELFFGEGSRLTVL.

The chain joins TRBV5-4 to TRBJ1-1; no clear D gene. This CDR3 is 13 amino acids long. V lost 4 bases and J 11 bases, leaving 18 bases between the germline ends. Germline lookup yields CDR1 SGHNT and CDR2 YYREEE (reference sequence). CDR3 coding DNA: TGTGCCAGCAGCCTAGACGGAGGGATAAGCGCTTTCTTT. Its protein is CASSLDGGISAFF.

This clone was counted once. CDR3 amino acids: CASSSGRDYSNQPQHF. CDR3 DNA: TGTGCCAGCAGTTCGGGCAGGGATTATAGCAATCAGCCCCAGCATTTT. This sequence joins TRBV6-5 and TRBJ1-5, with D perhaps matching TRBD1 (5 bases). V was trimmed by 4 bases and J by 0 bases, leaving 13 bases between them. Germline CDR1 is MNHEY and CDR2 is SVGAGI. The CDR3 has 16 residues.

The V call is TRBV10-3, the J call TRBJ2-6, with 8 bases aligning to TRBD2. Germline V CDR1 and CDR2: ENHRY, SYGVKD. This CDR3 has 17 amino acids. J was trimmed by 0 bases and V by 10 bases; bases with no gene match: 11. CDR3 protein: CATPGGGPTSGANVLTF. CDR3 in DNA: TGTGCCACCCCGGGGGGGGGTCCGACCTCTGGGGCCAACGTCCTGACTTTC.

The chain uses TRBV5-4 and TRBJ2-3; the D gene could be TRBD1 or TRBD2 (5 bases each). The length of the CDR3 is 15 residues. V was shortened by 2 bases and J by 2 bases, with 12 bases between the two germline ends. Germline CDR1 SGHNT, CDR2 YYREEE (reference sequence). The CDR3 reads CASSFMGEVTDTQYF. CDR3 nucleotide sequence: TGTGCCAGCAGCTTCATGGGGGAAGTCACAGATACGCAGTATTTT.

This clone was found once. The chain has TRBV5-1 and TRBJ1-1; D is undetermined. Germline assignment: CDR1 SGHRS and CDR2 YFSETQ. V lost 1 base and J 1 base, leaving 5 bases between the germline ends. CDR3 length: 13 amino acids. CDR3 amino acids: CASSLTANTEAFF. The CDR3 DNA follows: TGCGCCAGCAGCTTGACGGCGAACACTGAAGCTTTCTTT.

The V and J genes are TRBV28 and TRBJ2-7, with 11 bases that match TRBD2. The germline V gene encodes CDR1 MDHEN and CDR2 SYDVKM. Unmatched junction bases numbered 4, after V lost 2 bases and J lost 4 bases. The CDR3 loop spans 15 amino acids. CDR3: CASSLGLAGGYEQYF. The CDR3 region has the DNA TGTGCCAGCAGTTTAGGGCTAGCGGGAGGATACGAGCAGTACTTC.

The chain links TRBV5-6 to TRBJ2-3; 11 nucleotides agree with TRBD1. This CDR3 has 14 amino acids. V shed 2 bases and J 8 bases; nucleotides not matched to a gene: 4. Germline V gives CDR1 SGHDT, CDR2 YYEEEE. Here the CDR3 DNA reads TGTGCCAGCAGCTTTATGGGACAGGGGGGTACGCAGTATTTT. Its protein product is CASSFMGQGGTQYF.

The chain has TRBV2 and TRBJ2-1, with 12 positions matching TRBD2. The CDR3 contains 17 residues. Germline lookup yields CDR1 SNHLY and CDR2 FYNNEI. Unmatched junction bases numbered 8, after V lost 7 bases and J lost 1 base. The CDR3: CASTGTSGSFSYNEQFF. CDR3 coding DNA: TGTGCCAGCACGGGGACTAGCGGGTCCTTTTCCTACAATGAGCAGTTCTTC.

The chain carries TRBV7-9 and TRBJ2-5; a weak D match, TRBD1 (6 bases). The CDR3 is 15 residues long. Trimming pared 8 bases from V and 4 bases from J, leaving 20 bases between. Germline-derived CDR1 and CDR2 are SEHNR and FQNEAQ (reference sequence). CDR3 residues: CASPPAGTRTETQYF. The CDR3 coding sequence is TGTGCCAGCCCACCGGCAGGGACAAGGACAGAGACCCAGTACTTC. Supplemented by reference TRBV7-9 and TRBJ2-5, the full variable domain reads DTGVSQNPRHKITKRGQNVTFRCDPISEHNRLYWYRQTLGQGPEFLTYFQNEAQLEKSRLLSDRFSAERPKGSFSTLEIQRTEQGDSAMYLCASPPAGTRTETQYFGPGTRLLVL.

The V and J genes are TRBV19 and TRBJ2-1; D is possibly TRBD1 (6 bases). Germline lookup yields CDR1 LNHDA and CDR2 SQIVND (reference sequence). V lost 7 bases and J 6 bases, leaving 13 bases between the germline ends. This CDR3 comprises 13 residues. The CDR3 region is CASKQDRFNEQFF. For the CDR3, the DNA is TGTGCCAGTAAACAAGACAGGTTCAATGAGCAGTTCTTC. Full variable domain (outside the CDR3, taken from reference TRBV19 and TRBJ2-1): DGGITQSPKYLFRKEGQNVTLSCEQNLNHDAMYWYRQDPGQGLRLIYYSQIVNDFQKGDIAEGYSVSREKKESFPLTVTSAQKNPTAFYLCASKQDRFNEQFFGPGTRLTVL.

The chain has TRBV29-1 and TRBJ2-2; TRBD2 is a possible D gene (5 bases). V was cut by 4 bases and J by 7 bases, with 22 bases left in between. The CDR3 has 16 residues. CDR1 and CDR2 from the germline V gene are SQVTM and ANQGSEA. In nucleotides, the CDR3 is TGCAGCGTTGCACTGCGGGTAGAGGGAAAGGTCGGGGAGCTGTTTTTT. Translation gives CSVALRVEGKVGELFF.

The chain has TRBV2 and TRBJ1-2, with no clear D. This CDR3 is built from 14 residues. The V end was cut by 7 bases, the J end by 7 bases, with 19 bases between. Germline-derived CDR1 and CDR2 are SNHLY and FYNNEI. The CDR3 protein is CASTANQNPLGYTF. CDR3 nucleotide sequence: TGTGCCAGCACCGCGAATCAGAATCCCCTTGGCTACACCTTC.

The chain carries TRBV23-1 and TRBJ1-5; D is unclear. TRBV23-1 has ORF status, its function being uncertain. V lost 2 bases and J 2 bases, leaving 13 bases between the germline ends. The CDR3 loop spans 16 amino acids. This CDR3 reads CASSQPPRVGNQPQHF. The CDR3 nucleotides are TGCGCCAGCAGTCAACCACCCCGAGTGGGCAATCAGCCCCAGCATTTT.

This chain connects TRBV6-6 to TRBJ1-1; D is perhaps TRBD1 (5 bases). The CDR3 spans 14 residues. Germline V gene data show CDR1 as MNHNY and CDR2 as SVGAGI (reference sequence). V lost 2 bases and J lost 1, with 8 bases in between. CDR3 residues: CASSYDSWNTEAFF. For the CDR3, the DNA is TGTGCCAGCAGTTACGACAGCTGGAACACTGAAGCTTTCTTT.

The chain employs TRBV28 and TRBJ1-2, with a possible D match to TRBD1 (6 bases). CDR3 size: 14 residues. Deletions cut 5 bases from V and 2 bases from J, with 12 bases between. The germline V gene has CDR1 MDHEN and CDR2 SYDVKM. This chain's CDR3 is CASSPTGYNYGYTF. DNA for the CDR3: TGTGCCAGCAGTCCTACAGGGTACAACTATGGCTACACCTTC.

The CDR3 DNA reads TGTGCCAGCAGCTTACGACTAGCTTCACGGGAGCTGTTTTTT. It translates to CASSLRLASRELFF. This rearrangement joins TRBV6-5 to TRBJ2-2; 7 bases fit TRBD2. Germline CDR1 reads MNHEY; CDR2 reads SVGAGI. The CDR3 is made up of 14 amino acids. The junction had 10 bases not matched to a gene; V was cut back by 6 bases and J by 9 bases.

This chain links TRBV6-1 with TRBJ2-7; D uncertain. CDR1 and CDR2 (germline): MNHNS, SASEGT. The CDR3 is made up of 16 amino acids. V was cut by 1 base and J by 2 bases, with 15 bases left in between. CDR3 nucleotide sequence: TGTGCCAGCAGTGAAGAACCCGCCACCGGCCCCTACGAGCAGTACTTC. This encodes CASSEEPATGPYEQYF.

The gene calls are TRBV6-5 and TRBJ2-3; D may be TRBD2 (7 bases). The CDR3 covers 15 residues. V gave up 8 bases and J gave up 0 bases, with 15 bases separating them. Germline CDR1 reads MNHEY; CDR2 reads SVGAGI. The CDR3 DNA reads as TGTGCCAGCGGGGGGGGCTTTAGGAGCACAGATACGCAGTATTTT. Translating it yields CASGGGFRSTDTQYF.

For the CDR3, the DNA is TGTGCCAGCCGGGACGGAAGCTCCTACGAGCAGTACTTC. This sequence encodes CASRDGSSYEQYF. The V call is TRBV28, the J call TRBJ2-7; D is possibly TRBD1 or TRBD2 (5 bases each). V shed 8 bases and J shed 0 bases, with 11 bases lying between them. In germline, CDR1 is MDHEN, CDR2 SYDVKM. This CDR3 region has 13 residues.

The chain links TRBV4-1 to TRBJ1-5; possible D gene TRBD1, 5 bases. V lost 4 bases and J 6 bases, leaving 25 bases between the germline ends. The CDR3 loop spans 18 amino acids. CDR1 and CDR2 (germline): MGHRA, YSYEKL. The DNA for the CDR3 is TGCGCCAGCAGCCTAAATTCGGCCGGGGCAGCCGGAGGTCAGCCCCAGCATTTT. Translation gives CASSLNSAGAAGGQPQHF.